This is a list of T cell receptor beta chains from one sample in a study of blood T cell repertoires in COVID-19. Libraries were prepared by immunoSEQ multiplex PCR; TCRdb keeps only in-frame clonotypes and omits some of them. Counted here are more than 200,000 clones, 70% to 90% occurring once; the ten biggest clones make up 2% to 3%. Sequenced sample: peripheral blood. The receptors here all came from a man aged 25 to 45 with COVID-19, enrolled during active disease. Both conserved end residues are part of each CDR3. Each record gives: clone size, V gene, D gene, J gene, CDR3 protein, CDR3 DNA. The D gene is left open where the match is weak. Size tells how often a clone was seen (once, few, many) or the class of an expanded clone, and some rows leave it out.

.	TRBV19	TRBD1	TRBJ1-2	CASSVPGQGARRGGYTF	TGTGCCAGTAGTGTTCCGGGACAGGGGGCGCGTCGGGGTGGCTACACCTTC
.	TRBV5-1	TRBD2	TRBJ2-1	CASSPGTSGGLSSYNEQFF	TGCGCCAGCAGCCCGGGGACTAGCGGGGGGTTAAGCTCCTACAATGAGCAGTTCTTC
.	TRBV3-1/TRBV3-2	.	TRBJ1-6	CASSQGSSYNSPLHF	TGTGCCAGCAGCCAAGGGAGCTCCTATAATTCACCCCTCCACTTT
few	TRBV6-4	.	TRBJ2-1	CASSREIYNEQFF	TGTGCCAGCAGCCGGGAGATTTACAATGAGCAGTTCTTC
.	TRBV19	TRBD2	TRBJ2-7	CASSIGSGGTPYEQYF	TGTGCCAGTAGTATAGGCTCGGGAGGGACCCCCTACGAGCAGTACTTC
.	TRBV27	TRBD1	TRBJ2-7	CASLAHRGANYEQYF	TGTGCCAGCCTCGCCCACAGGGGGGCAAACTACGAGCAGTACTTC
.	TRBV6-5	TRBD2	TRBJ2-3	CASSYSGGGATDTQYF	TGTGCCAGCAGTTACTCTGGCGGGGGGGCCACAGATACGCAGTATTTT
.	TRBV7-6	TRBD2	TRBJ2-1	CASSRTSGRINEQFF	TGTGCCAGCAGCCGGACTAGCGGGAGGATCAATGAGCAGTTCTTC
few	TRBV5-1	.	TRBJ1-1	CASRPGNTEAFF	TGCGCCAGCAGACCAGGGAACACTGAAGCTTTCTTT
.	TRBV10-3	.	TRBJ1-2	CAILTDYGYTF	TGTGCCATCTTGACAGACTATGGCTACACCTTC
.	TRBV5-4	TRBD1	TRBJ1-3	CASSLQGAINTIYF	TGTGCCAGCAGCTTGCAGGGGGCGATAAACACCATATATTTT
once	TRBV6-5	.	TRBJ1-5	CASSYSAGAHNQPQHF	TGTGCCAGCAGTTACTCCGCAGGGGCCCACAATCAGCCCCAGCATTTT
.	TRBV25-1	.	TRBJ1-1	CASSAAAGWGDTEAFF	TGTGCCAGCAGTGCCGCGGCGGGCTGGGGGGACACTGAAGCTTTCTTT
.	TRBV5-1	TRBD2	TRBJ2-7	CASSYGGIFYEQYF	TGCGCCAGCAGCTACGGGGGGATCTTCTACGAGCAGTACTTC
.	TRBV4-3	TRBD1	TRBJ2-7	CASSQEWGQGIMEQYF	TGCGCCAGCAGCCAAGAATGGGGACAGGGTATAATGGAGCAGTACTTC
once	TRBV28	.	TRBJ2-7	CASSLRGLSSDEQYF	TGTGCCAGCAGTTTGCGAGGGCTGTCATCGGACGAGCAGTACTTC
few	TRBV12-3/TRBV12-4	.	TRBJ1-1	CASFRREGTEAFF	TGTGCCTCTTTCCGCCGTGAGGGCACTGAAGCTTTCTTT
.	TRBV7-7	TRBD1	TRBJ2-1	CASSRRPTGTGGNEQFF	TGTGCCAGCAGCCGAAGACCAACCGGGACAGGGGGCAATGAGCAGTTCTTC
.	TRBV14	.	TRBJ1-6	CASSHPTTGFYNSPLHF	TGTGCCAGCAGCCACCCTACCACCGGTTTCTATAATTCACCCCTCCACTTT
.	TRBV7-9	TRBD2	TRBJ2-3	CASSLGAGGPTDTQYF	TGTGCCAGCAGCTTGGGAGCGGGAGGGCCCACAGATACGCAGTATTTT
.	TRBV11-2	TRBD2	TRBJ2-2	CASSFGLAGENRNTGELFF	TGTGCCAGCAGCTTCGGACTAGCGGGAGAAAATAGGAACACCGGGGAGCTGTTTTTT
.	TRBV29-1	TRBD2	TRBJ2-1	CSVGGLADNEQFF	TGCAGCGTTGGCGGTCTAGCGGACAATGAGCAGTTCTTC
.	TRBV7-9	.	TRBJ1-6	CASSLEGRANSPLHF	TGTGCCAGCAGCTTAGAAGGCAGAGCGAATTCACCCCTCCACTTT
.	TRBV6-5	TRBD1	TRBJ2-7	CASSTTGGQSYEQYF	TGTGCCAGCAGTACTACAGGGGGCCAATCCTACGAGCAGTACTTC
.	TRBV6-1	.	TRBJ1-6	CASSEGGGADPYSPLHF	TGTGCCAGCAGTGAAGGTGGCGGGGCGGATCCCTATTCACCCCTCCACTTT
.	TRBV7-6	.	TRBJ1-4	CASSWAPGDDNEKLFF	TGTGCCAGCAGCTGGGCCCCGGGGGATGATAATGAAAAACTGTTTTTT
.	TRBV5-5	TRBD1	TRBJ2-7	CASSAGTGGSYEQYF	TGTGCCAGCAGCGCCGGGACAGGGGGCTCCTACGAGCAGTACTTC
.	TRBV19	TRBD1	TRBJ1-2	CASHLPGTVEYGYTF	TGTGCCAGTCACCTACCCGGGACAGTGGAGTATGGCTACACCTTC
few	TRBV5-4	TRBD1	TRBJ1-1	CASSSRDRRTEAFF	TGTGCCAGCAGCTCGCGGGACAGACGAACTGAAGCTTTCTTT
.	TRBV7-2	TRBD2	TRBJ2-1	CASSSWTSGKYNEQFF	TGTGCCAGCAGCTCGTGGACTAGCGGGAAATACAATGAGCAGTTCTTC
few	TRBV15	.	TRBJ2-7	CATSRDMGAGEQYF	TGTGCCACCAGCAGAGATATGGGGGCAGGGGAGCAGTACTTC
.	TRBV7-9	TRBD2	TRBJ2-3	CASTRLAGRADTQYF	TGTGCCAGCACCCGCCTAGCGGGGCGCGCGGATACGCAGTATTTT
.	TRBV28	TRBD2	TRBJ2-3	CASITGTSGSGTDTQYF	TGTGCCAGCATCACCGGGACTAGCGGGAGCGGCACAGATACGCAGTATTTT
.	TRBV12-3/TRBV12-4	.	TRBJ2-7	CASSFSRVGEQYF	TGTGCCAGCAGTTTTTCCAGGGTGGGAGAGCAGTACTTC
.	TRBV10-1	.	TRBJ2-4	CASKLVGGRVGKNIQYF	TGCGCCAGCAAATTAGTTGGAGGGCGGGTGGGCAAAAACATTCAGTACTTC
.	TRBV6-1	.	TRBJ2-7	CASSDGGSYEQYF	TGTGCCAGCAGTGACGGTGGCTCCTACGAGCAGTACTTC
once	TRBV2	TRBD1	TRBJ1-2	CASSGQGANYGYTF	TGTGCCAGCAGCGGACAGGGGGCGAACTATGGCTACACCTTC
.	TRBV7-8	TRBD1	TRBJ1-5	CASSLYDRGHRQPQHF	TGTGCCAGCAGCTTATATGACAGGGGGCATCGTCAGCCCCAGCATTTT
few	TRBV2	.	TRBJ1-6	CASSAQSNSPLHF	TGTGCCAGCAGTGCCCAGTCCAATTCACCCCTCCACTTT
.	TRBV4-3	.	TRBJ2-1	CASSQDPGTDYNEQFF	TGCGCCAGCAGCCAAGATCCTGGGACTGACTACAATGAGCAGTTCTTC
.	TRBV29-1	TRBD1	TRBJ2-5	CSVGGQGSPHYPETQYF	TGCAGCGTTGGGGGACAGGGGTCCCCACATTACCCAGAGACCCAGTACTTC
.	TRBV11-3	.	TRBJ1-6	CASTNTGSPLHF	TGTGCCAGCACCAATACAGGGTCACCCCTCCACTTT
.	TRBV10-3	.	TRBJ2-1	CAISVQENEQFF	TGTGCCATCAGTGTACAGGAGAATGAGCAGTTCTTC
few	TRBV18	.	TRBJ2-7	CASSDSHQVYEQYF	TGTGCCAGCTCTGATTCGCACCAGGTTTACGAGCAGTACTTC
.	TRBV5-1	TRBD1	TRBJ1-4	CASSLETGVEKLFF	TGCGCCAGCAGCTTGGAGACAGGGGTAGAAAAACTGTTTTTT
.	TRBV19	.	TRBJ1-1	CASSIRAGAQAFF	TGTGCCAGTAGTATCCGGGCGGGGGCCCAAGCTTTCTTT
.	TRBV4-3	TRBD2	TRBJ2-4	CASSPRTSGRAVAKNIQYF	TGCGCCAGCAGCCCCAGGACTAGCGGGAGGGCCGTGGCCAAAAACATTCAGTACTTC
.	TRBV27	.	TRBJ1-2	CASSLGQGITYGYTF	TGTGCCAGCAGTCTAGGGCAGGGGATTACCTATGGCTACACCTTC
once	TRBV6-5	TRBD1	TRBJ2-4	CASRPNRGARNIQYF	TGTGCCAGCAGGCCCAACAGGGGGGCTCGAAACATTCAGTACTTC
once	TRBV7-9	.	TRBJ1-6	CASSSILDHSPLHF	TGTGCCAGCAGCTCGATTCTAGATCATTCACCCCTCCACTTT
few	TRBV28	TRBD1	TRBJ1-1	CASRLWTGGGTEAFF	TGTGCCAGCAGACTGTGGACAGGGGGTGGCACTGAAGCTTTCTTT
few	TRBV5-8	.	TRBJ2-5	CASSLESVKGKTQYF	TGTGCCAGCAGCTTGGAGTCAGTCAAGGGGAAGACCCAGTACTTC
.	TRBV2	.	TRBJ1-2	CASSGRWTNYGYTF	TGTGCCAGCAGTGGGCGGTGGACTAACTATGGCTACACCTTC
.	TRBV19	.	TRBJ1-5	CASSIANQPQHF	TGTGCCAGTAGTATAGCTAATCAGCCCCAGCATTTT
.	TRBV6-2/TRBV6-3	TRBD1	TRBJ1-2	CASSSDLGQGDYGYTF	TGTGCTAGCAGTTCTGACCTTGGACAGGGTGACTATGGCTACACCTTC